What follows describes a single T cell receptor beta chain. The antigen is not known. The junction departs from germline at one end; a sequencing error may be responsible. Measured with immunoSEQ multiplex PCR; TCRdb has only the in-frame clones, and not every one. The profile shows a few thousand clones, 87% of them singletons. As to time point: late/post reinfection, 12 to 24 weeks after detection. The sorted cells went straight to TCR sequencing with no prior in vitro expansion. Total naive CD8 T cells were sorted as viable CD3+ CD8+ CD45RO- cells from a couple of donors. The entry originates in a study of memory CD8 T cells in hepatitis C reinfection. On the study more broadly: HCV reinfection: RNA-positive following two negative tests at least 60 days apart. Between 12 and 24 weeks after reinfection detection, late samples were drawn. Study results and limitations: Only five donors prevented definitive conclusions about public clonotypes.

This sequence was found in a man aged 45 to 65 with hepatitis C virus infection. Input material: naive CD8+ T cells sorted from blood.

This CDR3 is CASSLSTATPGHTF. CDR3 in DNA: TGTGCCAGCAGCCTTTCGACAGCTACGCCTGGCCACACCTTC. This sequence joins TRBV28 and TRBJ1-2; D is perhaps TRBD1 (5 bases). The CDR3 is 14 amino acids. Germline-derived CDR1 and CDR2 are MDHEN and SYDVKM.